These T cell receptor beta chains were read from a single sample in a study of blood T cell repertoires in COVID-19. Generated by immunoSEQ multiplex PCR, the TCRdb table keeps only in-frame clones and is missing some. The sample consists of hundreds of thousands of clones, over 75% of them appearing once. The sample consisted of peripheral blood. The receptors originated from a human donor in a cohort sampled during active COVID-19. Both conserved end residues are part of each CDR3. A D gene is named only where the DNA matches it firmly. Not every row has a clone size; where given, it reads once, few, many or a size class.

>TRBV5-8|.|TRBD1|TRBJ1-4
CASRDPGTGNEKLFF
TGTGCCAGCAGAGATCCGGGGACAGGGAATGAAAAACTGTTTTTT
>TRBV10-2|.|.|TRBJ2-5
CASSDRQVRKTQYF
TGCGCCAGCAGTGACAGACAGGTTCGAAAGACCCAGTACTTC
>TRBV6-5|.|TRBD1|TRBJ1-1
CASRATGVTEAFF
TGTGCCAGCAGGGCCACAGGGGTCACTGAAGCTTTCTTT
>TRBV6-4|few|TRBD1|TRBJ1-6
CASSADRAGNSPLHF
TGTGCCAGCAGTGCGGACAGGGCAGGAAATTCACCCCTCCACTTT
>TRBV28|.|TRBD1|TRBJ2-7
CASSRPPGTVFYEQYF
TGTGCCAGCAGTAGACCCCCCGGGACAGTCTTCTACGAGCAGTACTTC
>TRBV5-1|.|.|TRBJ1-4
CASSDRWGEKLFF
TGCGCCAGCAGCGACAGATGGGGTGAAAAACTGTTTTTT
>TRBV7-2|.|TRBD1|TRBJ1-2
CASVVAGGFYGYTF
TGTGCCAGCGTCGTGGCAGGGGGCTTCTATGGCTACACCTTC
>TRBV5-4|.|TRBD1|TRBJ1-3
CASSLASGGSPGNTIYF
TGTGCCAGCAGCTTGGCGTCAGGGGGCAGTCCTGGAAACACCATATATTTT
>TRBV4-1|.|.|TRBJ2-5
CASSPNPPRRETQYF
TGCGCCAGCAGCCCGAACCCTCCTAGGAGAGAGACCCAGTACTTC
>TRBV6-6|.|TRBD1|TRBJ1-5
CASSPRDRSDSNQPQHF
TGTGCCAGCAGTCCTCGGGACAGGTCCGATAGCAATCAGCCCCAGCATTTT
>TRBV6-5|.|TRBD1|TRBJ1-2
CASSYTKQGDLGGYTF
TGTGCCAGCAGTTACACGAAGCAGGGGGACCTGGGAGGCTACACCTTC
>TRBV11-2|.|.|TRBJ2-7
CASSLVGRGLYEQYF
TGTGCCAGCAGCTTAGTCGGCAGGGGTTTGTACGAGCAGTACTTC
>TRBV11-3|many|TRBD1|TRBJ1-2
CASSLHRGRGSANYGYTF
TGTGCCAGCAGCTTACACAGGGGGCGCGGGTCCGCTAACTATGGCTACACCTTC
>TRBV9|.|TRBD1|TRBJ2-7
CASSAGQGNYEQYF
TGTGCCAGCAGCGCAGGACAGGGTAACTACGAGCAGTACTTC
>TRBV7-9|.|TRBD2|TRBJ2-7
CASSSPGLAGVSGEQYF
TGTGCCAGCAGCTCTCCGGGACTAGCGGGAGTGTCCGGCGAGCAGTACTTC
>TRBV12-3/TRBV12-4|.|.|TRBJ2-7
CASSLAVNYEQYF
TGTGCCAGCAGTTTAGCTGTAAATTACGAGCAGTACTTC
>TRBV28|.|TRBD2|TRBJ2-3
CASSKRGSYTDTQYF
TGTGCTTCTTCGAAGCGGGGTTCTTACACAGATACGCAGTATTTT
>TRBV27|.|.|TRBJ2-1
CASRQGLLYNEQFF
TGTGCCAGCAGGCAAGGACTACTCTACAATGAGCAGTTCTTC
>TRBV30|.|.|TRBJ1-1
CAWSLGDRNTEAFF
TGTGCCTGGAGTCTAGGAGACAGAAACACTGAAGCTTTCTTT
>TRBV28|.|.|TRBJ2-3
CASSLYLGTDTQYF
TGTGCCAGCAGTTTATACCTAGGCACAGATACGCAGTATTTT
>TRBV7-2|.|TRBD2|TRBJ2-7
CASSPGLAGGTPGAVQYF
TGTGCCAGCAGCCCAGGACTAGCGGGGGGCACGCCGGGAGCGGTGCAGTACTTC
>TRBV28|many|TRBD1|TRBJ2-6
CASSKSLDRSGVLTF
TGTGCCAGCAGTAAATCCTTGGACAGGTCAGGGGTCCTGACTTTC
>TRBV7-2|.|.|TRBJ2-5
CASSLSPLLETQYF
TGTGCCAGCAGCTTATCTCCACTTTTGGAGACCCAGTACTTC
>TRBV19|.|.|TRBJ1-3
CASSIGRGRNTIYF
TGTGCCAGTAGTATAGGCCGGGGGAGAAACACCATATATTTT
>TRBV10-1|.|TRBD1|TRBJ1-1
CASRRDRGNTEAFF
TGCGCCAGCAGGAGGGACAGGGGGAACACTGAAGCTTTCTTT